One TCR beta chain is described in this entry. Its specificity is not known. Drawing of blood for sampling happened at baseline, at cycle 4 day 1, and at cycle 7 day 1. Repertoires were generated with immunoSEQ multiplex PCR, while TCRdb's copy carries only in-frame clones and drops some. The sample includes tens of thousands of clones, about 94% seen only once; the top ten take about 11%. This record belongs to a study of OX40 agonist ivuxolimab in advanced cancers. About the research overall: Melanoma, hepatocellular carcinoma, head and neck or renal cell cancer occurred in dose-escalation patients.

Trimming removed 0 bases from V and 9 bases from J; junction bases left unmatched: 9. CDR1 and CDR2 (germline): MNHEY, SMNVEV (reference sequence). The CDR3 totals 16 residues. Findings and limits, study-wide: Which antigen the expanded peripheral T cells recognized is unknown.

V gene TRBV27 combines with J gene TRBJ2-1; TRBD2 aligns across 9 bases. This TCR was sampled from an adult with an advanced solid tumor such as melanoma, head and neck, liver or kidney cancer. The sequences come from CD4+ or CD8+ T cells sorted from blood, collected in a trial of the OX40 agonist ivuxolimab. CDR3 amino acids: CASSLSMVAGVSEQFF. DNA for the CDR3: TGTGCCAGCAGTTTATCGATGGTAGCGGGAGTGAGTGAGCAGTTCTTC.